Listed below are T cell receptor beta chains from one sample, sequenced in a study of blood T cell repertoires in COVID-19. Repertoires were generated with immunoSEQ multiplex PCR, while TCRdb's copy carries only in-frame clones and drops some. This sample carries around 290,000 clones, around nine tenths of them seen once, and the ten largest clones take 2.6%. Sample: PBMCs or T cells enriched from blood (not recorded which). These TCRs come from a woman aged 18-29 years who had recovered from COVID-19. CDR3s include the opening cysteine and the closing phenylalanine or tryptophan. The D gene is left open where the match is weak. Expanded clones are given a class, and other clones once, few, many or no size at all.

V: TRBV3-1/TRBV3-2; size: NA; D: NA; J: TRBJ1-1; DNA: TGTGCCAGCAGCCCGGGAGTAGGGAGCACTGAAGCTTTCTTT; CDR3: CASSPGVGSTEAFF
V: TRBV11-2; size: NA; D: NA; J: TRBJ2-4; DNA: TGTGCCAGCAGCTCTCGGACAGATTCTAACATTCAGTACTTC; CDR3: CASSSRTDSNIQYF
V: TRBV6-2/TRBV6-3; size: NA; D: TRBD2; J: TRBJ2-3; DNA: TGTGCCAGCAGTTACTTTGGGCTAGCGGAAAAAAGCACAGATACGCAGTATTTT; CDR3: CASSYFGLAEKSTDTQYF
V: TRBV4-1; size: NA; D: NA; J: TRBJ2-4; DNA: TGCGCCAGCAGCCACCCTCAAAGCGACATTCAGTACTTC; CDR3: CASSHPQSDIQYF
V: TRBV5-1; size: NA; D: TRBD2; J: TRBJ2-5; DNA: TGCGCCAGCAGCTTGGTCCCCGGCGCAATGCGCGGGAGTGGGCAAGAGACCCAGTACTTC; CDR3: CASSLVPGAMRGSGQETQYF
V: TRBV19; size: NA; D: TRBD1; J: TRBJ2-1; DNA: TGTGCCAGTAGTACGGGACAGGGGGTAAAGGGTGAGCAGTTCTTC; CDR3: CASSTGQGVKGEQFF
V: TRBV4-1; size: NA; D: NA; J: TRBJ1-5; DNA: TGCGCCAGCAGCGGCGGTAGAGGTGAGCCCCAGCATTTT; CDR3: CASSGGRGEPQHF
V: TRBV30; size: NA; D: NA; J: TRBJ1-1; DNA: TGTGCCTGGAGCCAGGATCTCGACACTGAAGCTTTCTTT; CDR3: CAWSQDLDTEAFF
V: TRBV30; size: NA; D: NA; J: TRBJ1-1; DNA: TGTGCCTGGACTCGGGGCACTGAAGCTTTCTTT; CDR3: CAWTRGTEAFF
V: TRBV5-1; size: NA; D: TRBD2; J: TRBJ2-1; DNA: TGCGCCAGCACACTAGACGAACTAGCGGGAGGGAATTACAATGAGCAGTTCTTC; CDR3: CASTLDELAGGNYNEQFF
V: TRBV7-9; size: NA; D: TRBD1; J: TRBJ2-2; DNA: TGTGCCACCAAAGCACCGGTAAAGGGACAGAAAAACACCGGGGAGCTGTTTTTT; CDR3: CATKAPVKGQKNTGELFF
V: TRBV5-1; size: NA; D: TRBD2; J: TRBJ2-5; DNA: TGCGCCAGCAGCTTGGGACTAGCGGGGGGGTTTGGAGAGACCCAGTACTTC; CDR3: CASSLGLAGGFGETQYF
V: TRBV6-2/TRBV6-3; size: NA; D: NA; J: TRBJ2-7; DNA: TGTGCCAGCAGTTACGGAGCGCAAGAGCAGTACTTC; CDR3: CASSYGAQEQYF
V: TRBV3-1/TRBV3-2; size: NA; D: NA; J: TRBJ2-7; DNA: TGTGCCAGCAGCCTTACGGTTAGCTCCGCTGAGCAGTACTTC; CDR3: CASSLTVSSAEQYF
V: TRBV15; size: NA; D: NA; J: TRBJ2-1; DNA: TGTGCCACCAGCAGAGATCGTAGAGGGTTCAGTGAGCAGTTCTTC; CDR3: CATSRDRRGFSEQFF
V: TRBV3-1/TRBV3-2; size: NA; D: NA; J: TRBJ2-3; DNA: TGTGCCAGCAGCCAAGATGTAGCCCAGAGTACGCAGTATTTT; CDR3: CASSQDVAQSTQYF
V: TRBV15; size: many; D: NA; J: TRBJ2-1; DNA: TGTGCCACCAGCAGAGTTGCGGTGAGCTCCTACAATGAGCAGTTCTTC; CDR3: CATSRVAVSSYNEQFF
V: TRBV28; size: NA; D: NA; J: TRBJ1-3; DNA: TGTGCCAGCAGTCCTGAGGCTATCTCTGGAAACACCATATATTTT; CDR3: CASSPEAISGNTIYF
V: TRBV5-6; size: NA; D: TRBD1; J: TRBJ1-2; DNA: TGTGCCAGCGGACCAGGGGGCGACTATGGCTACACCTTC; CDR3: CASGPGGDYGYTF
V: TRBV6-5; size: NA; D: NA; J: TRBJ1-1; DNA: TGTGCCAGCAGTCTTTTCGGGAGGACTGAAGCTTTCTTT; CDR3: CASSLFGRTEAFF
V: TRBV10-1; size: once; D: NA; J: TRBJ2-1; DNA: TGCGCCAGCAGCCCCTATGGTCAGGGGGGTAATGAGCAGTTCTTC; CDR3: CASSPYGQGGNEQFF
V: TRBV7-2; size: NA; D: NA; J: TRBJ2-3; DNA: TGTGCCAGCAGCTTAGCGGGGGCGCGCACAGATACGCAGTATTTT; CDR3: CASSLAGARTDTQYF
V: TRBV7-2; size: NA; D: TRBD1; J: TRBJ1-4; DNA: TGTGCCAGCAGCAAGCCACAGGGGGGAAATGAAAAACTGTTTTTT; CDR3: CASSKPQGGNEKLFF
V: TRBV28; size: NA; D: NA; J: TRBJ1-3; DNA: TGTGCCAGCAGTATTCCCAGCGGTTTCTCTGGAAACACCATATATTTT; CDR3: CASSIPSGFSGNTIYF
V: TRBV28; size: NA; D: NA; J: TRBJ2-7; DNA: TGTGCCAGCGGTAAACTAGTTACCCCGTTAGCCGAGCAGTACTTC; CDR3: CASGKLVTPLAEQYF
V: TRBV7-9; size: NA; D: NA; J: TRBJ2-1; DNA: TGTGCCAGCAGCCCGCTGGGGGGAATGTCCTACAATGAGCAGTTCTTC; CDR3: CASSPLGGMSYNEQFF
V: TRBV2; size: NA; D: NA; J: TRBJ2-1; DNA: TGTGCCAGCAGCCTAGCGAGAGGGCCAGGGGAGCAGTTCTTC; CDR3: CASSLARGPGEQFF
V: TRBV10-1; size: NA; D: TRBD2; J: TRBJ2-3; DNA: TGCGCCAGCAGTGAAAACTTAGCGGGAGGCTCCAAAGATACGCAGTATTTT; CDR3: CASSENLAGGSKDTQYF
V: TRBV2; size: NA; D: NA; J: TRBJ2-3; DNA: TGTGCCAGCACCTGGGGGGGCGAGACAGATACGCAGTATTTT; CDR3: CASTWGGETDTQYF
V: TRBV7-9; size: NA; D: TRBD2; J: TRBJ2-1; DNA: TGTGCCAGCAGCTTACTAGCGGGGGGGAATGAGCAGTTCTTC; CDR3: CASSLLAGGNEQFF
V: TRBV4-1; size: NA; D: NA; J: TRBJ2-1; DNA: TGCGCCAGCAGTAACCAAATTACAGGGAAGGTGGACAATGAGCAGTTCTTC; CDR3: CASSNQITGKVDNEQFF
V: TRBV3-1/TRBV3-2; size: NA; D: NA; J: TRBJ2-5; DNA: TGTGCCAGCAGCCAAGTCAGCGCCGAGATAGGGACCCAGTACTTC; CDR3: CASSQVSAEIGTQYF
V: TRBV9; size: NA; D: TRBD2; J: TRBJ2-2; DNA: TGTGCCAGCAGCGTAGTCACTAGCGGGGCCTACACCGGGGAGCTGTTTTTT; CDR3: CASSVVTSGAYTGELFF
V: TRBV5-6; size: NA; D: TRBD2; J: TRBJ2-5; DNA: TGTGCCAGCGTTAGCGGGGGGCACCAAGAGACCCAGTACTTC; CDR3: CASVSGGHQETQYF
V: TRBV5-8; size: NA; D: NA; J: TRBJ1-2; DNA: TGTGCCAGCAGCTTGGGGAGGGTCGATTATGGCTACACCTTC; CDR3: CASSLGRVDYGYTF
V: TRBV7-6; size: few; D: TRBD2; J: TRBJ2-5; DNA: TGTGCCAGCAGCCGGCAGCGGGGGGGTCAAGAGACCCAGTACTTC; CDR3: CASSRQRGGQETQYF
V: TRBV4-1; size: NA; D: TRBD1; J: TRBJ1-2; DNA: TGCGCCAGCAGCCATGGGCCGGGACAGGGGGCGAATTTAGGCGACACCTTC; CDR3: CASSHGPGQGANLGDTF
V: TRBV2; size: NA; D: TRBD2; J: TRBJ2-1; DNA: TGTGCCAGCAGTGACGGCGGGAGGGCTACGGATGAGCAGTTCTTC; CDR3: CASSDGGRATDEQFF
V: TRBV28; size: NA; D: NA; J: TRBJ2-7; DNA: TGTGCCAGCGCAGGGCGACCGTACGAGCAGTACTTC; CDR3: CASAGRPYEQYF
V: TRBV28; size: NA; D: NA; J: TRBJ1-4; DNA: TGTGCCAGCAGGCCTGCAGGGAGGTGGGGGACAACTAATGAAAAACTGTTTTTT; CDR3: CASRPAGRWGTTNEKLFF
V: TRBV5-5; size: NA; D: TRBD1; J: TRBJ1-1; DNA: TGTGCCAGCAGGAGGGACAGTAGTTTCGTCACTGAAGCTTTCTTT; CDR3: CASRRDSSFVTEAFF
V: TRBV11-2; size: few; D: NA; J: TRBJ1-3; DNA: TGTGCCAGCAGCTTAGTGGTGGGACATTCTGGAAACACCATATATTTT; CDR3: CASSLVVGHSGNTIYF